The clone carrying this TCR beta chain appeared a few times. The sample's time point: pretreatment peripheral blood. Patient disease was locally advanced or metastatic urothelial carcinoma. Only in-frame clones appear in the TCRdb table, and some are missing; sequencing was by immunoSEQ multiplex PCR. The sample has roughly 49,000 clones, around 84% seen once. This CDR3 is built from 18 residues. The data were obtained in a study of PD-L1 blockade in urothelial cancer. Study-level information: Starting in the mid-2010s, patients were given atezolizumab (1,200 mg intravenously every 3 weeks). Counts from blood samples showed a median of roughly 150,000 T cells.

This TCR was recovered from a man aged 60 to 75 with urothelial cancer. The chain employs TRBV21-1 and TRBJ2-4; whether TRBD1, the table's D call, matches the DNA was not checked. TRBV21-1 is a recognized pseudogene. The sequencing used PBMCs, collected around atezolizumab (anti-PD-L1) treatment. CDR3 in amino acids: CASSQSRRDRIAKNIQYF. In DNA, the CDR3 is TGTGCCAGCAGCCAAAGCCGAAGGGACAGAATAGCCAAAAACATTCAGTACTTC.